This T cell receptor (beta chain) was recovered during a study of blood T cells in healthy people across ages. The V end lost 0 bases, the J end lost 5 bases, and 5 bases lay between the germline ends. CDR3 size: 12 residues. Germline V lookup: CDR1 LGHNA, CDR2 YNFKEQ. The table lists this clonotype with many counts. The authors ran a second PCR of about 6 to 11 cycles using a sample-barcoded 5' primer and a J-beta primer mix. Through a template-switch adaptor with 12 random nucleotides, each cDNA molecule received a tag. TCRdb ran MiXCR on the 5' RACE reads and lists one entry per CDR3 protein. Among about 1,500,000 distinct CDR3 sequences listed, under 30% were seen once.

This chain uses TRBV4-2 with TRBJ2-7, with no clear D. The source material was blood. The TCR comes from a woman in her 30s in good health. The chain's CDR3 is CASSQDLHEQYF. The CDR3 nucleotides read TGTGCCAGCAGCCAAGATCTCCACGAGCAGTACTTC.